The text below deals with one TCR beta chain. The data originate from a study of T-cell reconstitution after alpha-beta-depleted transplantation in children. Germline CDR1 reads SGHTA; CDR2 reads FQGNSA. V gave up 1 base and J gave up 6 bases; unmatched junction bases: 6. The CDR3 is 15 residues long. Library preparation (for TCRbeta) was performed with unique molecular identifiers. MiXCR, applied by TCRdb to the PCR reads, yields one record per CDR3 protein. The repertoire holds 450,000 to 600,000 distinct CDR3 sequences, with less than 35% as singletons. The receptor was derived from a human donor who donated a stem cell graft to a child with aplastic anemia. Here the sequenced sample was PBMCs from the stem cell graft donor, taken from the stem cell graft. The rearrangement links TRBV7-2 to TRBJ2-3, with 8 bases aligning to TRBD1. CDR3 sequence: CASSLEARGLDTQYF. The CDR3 bases are TGTGCCAGCAGCTTAGAGGCCAGGGGGCTGGATACGCAGTATTTT.